These 10 T cell receptor beta chains share one sample of origin, sequenced in a study of cytomegalovirus exposure and HLA in healthy donors. TCRdb's copy holds only in-frame clones and misses some; the assay was immunoSEQ multiplex PCR. The data hold 100,000 to 150,000 clones, with 80% to 90% observed a single time. The material sequenced was PBMCs. These receptor sequences come from a woman under 30 in good health and CMV-seronegative.

The V call is TRBV28, the J call TRBJ2-7; 9 bases line up with TRBD1. Germline trimming cut 1 base from V and 3 bases from J; bases unmatched to any gene: 4. This CDR3 is built from 15 residues. Germline CDR1 reads MDHEN; CDR2 reads SYDVKM. The CDR3 protein is CASSLSATGGYEQYF. DNA of the CDR3: TGTGCCAGCAGTTTATCTGCGACAGGGGGCTACGAGCAGTACTTC.

The rearrangement links TRBV15 to TRBJ2-7; D is uncertain. There are 17 residues in the CDR3. V was clipped by 1 base and J by 3 bases, with 19 bases between them. CDR1 LNHNV and CDR2 YYDKDF come from the germline V gene (reference sequence). CDR3 sequence: CATSRGLSETIFYEQYF. The DNA for the CDR3 is TGTGCCACCAGCAGAGGCTTGTCAGAAACAATTTTCTACGAGCAGTACTTC.

The chain has TRBV9 and TRBJ2-2; D gene unclear. V lost 1 base, J lost 7 bases, and 5 bases lay in between. The germline V gene encodes CDR1 SGDLS and CDR2 YYNGEE. The CDR3 has 12 amino acids. This CDR3 reads CASSVFGGELFF. The DNA for the CDR3 is TGTGCCAGCAGCGTATTCGGCGGGGAGCTGTTTTTT.

A single count supports this clone. The V call is TRBV30, the J call TRBJ2-1, with 14 bases matching TRBD2. Losses at the gene ends were 4 bases for V and 8 bases for J; bases not matched to a gene: 4. This CDR3 has 14 residues. The germline gives CDR1 GTSNPN, CDR2 SVGIG (reference sequence). CDR3 region: CAWNPGLAGDEQFF. The CDR3, as DNA: TGTGCCTGGAATCCGGGACTAGCGGGGGATGAGCAGTTCTTC.

V is TRBV7-9 and J is TRBJ2-7, with 9 positions matching TRBD1. The germline gives CDR1 SEHNR, CDR2 FQNEAQ (reference sequence). V shed 5 bases, J shed 2 bases, and the junction held 4 bases outside the gene matches. The length of the CDR3 is 14 residues. In nucleotides, the CDR3 is TGTGCCAGCAGCCCCCGGACAGGGGCCTACGAGCAGTACTTC. It codes for CASSPRTGAYEQYF.

The chain uses TRBV15 and TRBJ2-1; D unclear. Germline V gene data show CDR1 as LNHNV and CDR2 as YYDKDF (reference sequence). Trimming took off 0 bases at V and 7 bases at J, with 10 bases between the two ends. The CDR3 runs to 14 residues. The CDR3 sequence: CATSRDLSGNEQFF. Here the CDR3 DNA reads TGTGCCACCAGCAGAGATCTCTCCGGGAATGAGCAGTTCTTC.

The V and J genes are TRBV5-5 and TRBJ1-2; D remains unclear. The CDR3 runs 15 residues. Germline lookup yields CDR1 SGHKS and CDR2 YYEKEE (reference sequence). V was clipped by 6 bases and J by 0 bases, with 15 bases between them. CDR3 loop: CASKPLPVANYGYTF. In nucleotides, the CDR3 is TGTGCCAGCAAACCCCTCCCCGTAGCTAACTATGGCTACACCTTC.

The genes are TRBV27 and TRBJ2-7; 11 bases match TRBD1. J lost 0 bases, V lost 9 bases, and 7 bases had no gene match. This CDR3 contains 15 residues. Germline CDR1 reads MNHEY; CDR2 reads SMNVEV (reference sequence). The CDR3 spells CASSRDRGTSYEQYF. CDR3 DNA sequence: TGTGCCAGTTCCCGGGACAGGGGGACCTCCTACGAGCAGTACTTC.

The gene calls are TRBV19 and TRBJ1-5; 8 bases line up with TRBD1. J was trimmed by 3 bases and V by 8 bases; bases with no gene match: 3. The CDR3 covers 13 residues. Germline CDR1 reads LNHDA; CDR2 reads SQIVND (reference sequence). CDR3 coding DNA: TGTGCCAGTTGGGACAGGAACAATCAGCCCCAGCATTTT. Its protein product is CASWDRNNQPQHF.

This chain joins TRBV29-1 and TRBJ2-1; 11 nucleotides line up with TRBD2. CDR3 size: 15 residues. CDR1 and CDR2 (germline): SQVTM, ANQGSEA. V shed 5 bases, J shed 6 bases, and the junction held 9 bases outside the gene matches. The CDR3 sequence: CSVRPTSGNRNEQFF. CDR3 coding DNA: TGCAGCGTTCGACCGACTAGCGGGAATCGCAATGAGCAGTTCTTC.